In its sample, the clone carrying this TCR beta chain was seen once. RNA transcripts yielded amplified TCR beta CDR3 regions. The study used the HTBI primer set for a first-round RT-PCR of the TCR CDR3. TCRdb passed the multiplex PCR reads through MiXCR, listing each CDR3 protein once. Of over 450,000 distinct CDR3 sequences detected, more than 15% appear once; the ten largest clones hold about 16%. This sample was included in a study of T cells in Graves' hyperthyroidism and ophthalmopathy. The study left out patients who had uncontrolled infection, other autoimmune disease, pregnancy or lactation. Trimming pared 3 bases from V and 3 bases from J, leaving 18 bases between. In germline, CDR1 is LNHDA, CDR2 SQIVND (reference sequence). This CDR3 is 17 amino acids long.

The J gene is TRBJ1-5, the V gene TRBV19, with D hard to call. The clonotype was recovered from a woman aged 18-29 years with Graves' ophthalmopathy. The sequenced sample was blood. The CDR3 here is CASSMGSLPPNNQPQHF. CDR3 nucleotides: TGTGCCAGTAGTATGGGGTCCCTTCCTCCGAACAATCAGCCCCAGCATTTT.